The source of this T cell receptor beta chain is a study of CD4 and CD8 cells across lung adenocarcinoma regions. Donors had localized lung adenocarcinoma, a non-small cell lung cancer. Comment on this clonotype: The junction shows a germline mismatch at one end, possibly a read error.

CDR1 is MNHNS, CDR2 SASEGT, per germline. The CDR3 runs to 13 residues. TCRdb analysed the PCR reads with MiXCR anew, one entry per CDR3 protein. This table has under 8,000 distinct CDR3 sequences, about half appearing once. The sequencing input was CD8+ T cells from the center of a lung tumor. The sequence was obtained from a male donor with lung adenocarcinoma. The CD4 and CD8 labels of this study may be unreliable. The V gene is TRBV6-1, the J gene TRBJ2-4, with a possible D match to TRBD1 (6 bases). The CDR3 reads CASSERGKSIQYF. The CDR3 DNA reads as TGTGCCAGCAGTGAGAGGGGGAAAAGCATTCAGTACTTC.